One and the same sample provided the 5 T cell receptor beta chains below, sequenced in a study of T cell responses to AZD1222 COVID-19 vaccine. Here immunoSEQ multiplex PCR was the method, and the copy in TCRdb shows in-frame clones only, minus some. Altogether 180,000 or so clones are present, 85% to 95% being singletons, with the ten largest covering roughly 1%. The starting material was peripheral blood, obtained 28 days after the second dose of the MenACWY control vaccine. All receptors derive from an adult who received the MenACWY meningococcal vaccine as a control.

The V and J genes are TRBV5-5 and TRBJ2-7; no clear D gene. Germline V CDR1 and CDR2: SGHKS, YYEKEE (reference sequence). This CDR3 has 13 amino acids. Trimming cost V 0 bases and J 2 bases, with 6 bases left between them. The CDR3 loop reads CASSLDGPYEQYF. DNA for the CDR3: TGTGCCAGCAGCTTGGACGGACCCTACGAGCAGTACTTC.

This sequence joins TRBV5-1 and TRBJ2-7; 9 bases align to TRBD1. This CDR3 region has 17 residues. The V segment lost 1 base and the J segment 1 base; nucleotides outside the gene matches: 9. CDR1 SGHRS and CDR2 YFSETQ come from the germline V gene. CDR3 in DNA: TGCGCCAGCAGCTTGTTCGCCGGGACAGGGAGTTCCTACGAGCAGTACTTC. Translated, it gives CASSLFAGTGSSYEQYF.

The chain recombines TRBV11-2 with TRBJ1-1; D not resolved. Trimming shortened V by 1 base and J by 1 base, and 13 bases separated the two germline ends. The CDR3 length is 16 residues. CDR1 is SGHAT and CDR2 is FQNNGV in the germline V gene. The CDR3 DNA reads TGTGCCAGCAGCTTAGTTCTACGGGTTGGGAACACTGAAGCTTTCTTT. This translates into CASSLVLRVGNTEAFF.

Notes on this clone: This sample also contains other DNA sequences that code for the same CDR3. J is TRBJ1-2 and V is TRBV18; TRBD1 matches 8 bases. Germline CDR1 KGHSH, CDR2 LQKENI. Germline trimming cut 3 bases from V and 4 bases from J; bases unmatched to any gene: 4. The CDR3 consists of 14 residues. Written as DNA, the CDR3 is TGTGCCAGCTCACCCGGACAGGGTTTCTATGGCTACACCTTC. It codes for CASSPGQGFYGYTF.

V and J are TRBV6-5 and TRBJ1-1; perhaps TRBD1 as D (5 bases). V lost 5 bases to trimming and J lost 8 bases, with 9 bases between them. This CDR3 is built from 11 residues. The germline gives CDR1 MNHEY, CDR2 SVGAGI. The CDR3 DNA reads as TGTGCCAGCAGTCCGGGGGTGGAAGCTTTCTTT. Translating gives CASSPGVEAFF.